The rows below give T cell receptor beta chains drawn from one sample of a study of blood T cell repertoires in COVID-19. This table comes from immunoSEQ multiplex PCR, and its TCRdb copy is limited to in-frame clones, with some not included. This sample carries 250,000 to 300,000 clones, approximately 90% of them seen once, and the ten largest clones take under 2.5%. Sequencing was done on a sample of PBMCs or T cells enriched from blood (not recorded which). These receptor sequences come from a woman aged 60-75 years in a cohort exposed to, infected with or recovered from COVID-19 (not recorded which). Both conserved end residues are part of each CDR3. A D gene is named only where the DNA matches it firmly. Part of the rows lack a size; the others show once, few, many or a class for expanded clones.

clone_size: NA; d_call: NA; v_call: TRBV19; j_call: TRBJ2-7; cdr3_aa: CASSTPGLDHEQYF; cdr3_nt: TGTGCCAGTAGTACCCCGGGACTCGACCACGAGCAGTACTTC
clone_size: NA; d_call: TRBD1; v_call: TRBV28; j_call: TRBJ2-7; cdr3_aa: CASTASGTAVYEQYF; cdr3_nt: TGTGCCAGCACGGCTTCCGGGACAGCGGTATACGAGCAGTACTTC
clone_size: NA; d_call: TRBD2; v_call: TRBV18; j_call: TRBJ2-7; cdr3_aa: CASSPRLAGGYSEQYF; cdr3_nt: TGTGCCAGCTCACCACGACTAGCGGGAGGATATTCCGAGCAGTACTTC
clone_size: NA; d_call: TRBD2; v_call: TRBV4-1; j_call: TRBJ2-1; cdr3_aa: CASSQENGRQPRSYNEQFF; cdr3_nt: TGCGCCAGCAGCCAAGAAAACGGGAGGCAACCACGCTCCTACAATGAGCAGTTCTTC
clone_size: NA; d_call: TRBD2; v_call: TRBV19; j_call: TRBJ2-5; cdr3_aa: CASSILNTYAAGEETQYF; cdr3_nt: TGTGCCAGTAGTATTCTCAATACGTACGCGGCGGGAGAAGAGACCCAGTACTTC
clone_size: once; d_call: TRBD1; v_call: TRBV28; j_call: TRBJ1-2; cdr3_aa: CASRWDSRYLYGYTF; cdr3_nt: TGTGCCAGCCGGTGGGACAGCCGATACCTCTATGGCTACACCTTC
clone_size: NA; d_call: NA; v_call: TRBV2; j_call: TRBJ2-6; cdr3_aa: CASSEAYGSGANVLTF; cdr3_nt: TGTGCCAGCAGTGAAGCATACGGGTCTGGGGCCAACGTCCTGACTTTC
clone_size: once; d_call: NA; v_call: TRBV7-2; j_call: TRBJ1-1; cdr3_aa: CASSLRWGGTEAFF; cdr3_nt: TGTGCCAGCAGCTTAAGGTGGGGAGGCACTGAAGCTTTCTTT
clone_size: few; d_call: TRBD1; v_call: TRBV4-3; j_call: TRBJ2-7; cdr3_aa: CASSQVRIARGSGSYEQYF; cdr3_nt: TGCGCCAGCAGCCAAGTACGCATTGCCAGGGGGAGTGGATCCTACGAGCAGTACTTC
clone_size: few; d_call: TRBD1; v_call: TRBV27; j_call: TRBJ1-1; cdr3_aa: CASSSGQSNTEAFF; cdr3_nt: TGTGCCAGCAGTTCGGGACAGTCGAACACTGAAGCTTTCTTT
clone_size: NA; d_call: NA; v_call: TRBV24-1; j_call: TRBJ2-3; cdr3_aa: CATSDSSLNSDTQYF; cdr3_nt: TGTGCCACCAGTGATTCCAGTCTCAATTCAGATACGCAGTATTTT
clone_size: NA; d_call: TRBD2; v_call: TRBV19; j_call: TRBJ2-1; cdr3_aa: CASSLTSVNNEQFF; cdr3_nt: TGTGCCAGTAGTCTAACTAGCGTGAACAATGAGCAGTTCTTC
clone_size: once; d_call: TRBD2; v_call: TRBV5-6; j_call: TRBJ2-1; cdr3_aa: CASAAGVGSYNEQFF; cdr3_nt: TGTGCCAGCGCTGCGGGAGTTGGCTCCTACAATGAGCAGTTCTTC
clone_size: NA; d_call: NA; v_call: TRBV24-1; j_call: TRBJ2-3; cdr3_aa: CATSPGTLSTDTQYF; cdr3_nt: TGTGCCACCAGCCCCGGGACACTAAGCACAGATACGCAGTATTTT
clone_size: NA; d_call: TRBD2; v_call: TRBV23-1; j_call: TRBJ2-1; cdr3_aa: CASNNSGRGGEQFF; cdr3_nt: TGCGCCAGCAATAATAGCGGGAGGGGGGGTGAGCAGTTCTTC
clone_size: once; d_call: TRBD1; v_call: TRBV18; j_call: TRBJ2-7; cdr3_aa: CASSQQGYSYEQYF; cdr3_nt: TGTGCCAGCTCACAACAGGGGTACTCCTACGAGCAGTACTTC
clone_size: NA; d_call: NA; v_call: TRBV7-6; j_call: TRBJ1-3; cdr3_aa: CASSVTGIVPNTIYF; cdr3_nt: TGTGCCAGCAGCGTCACAGGGATAGTCCCCAACACCATATATTTT
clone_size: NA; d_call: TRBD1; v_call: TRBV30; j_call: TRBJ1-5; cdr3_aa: CAWSGQGAAEQPQHF; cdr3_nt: TGTGCCTGGAGTGGGCAGGGGGCGGCAGAACAGCCCCAGCATTTT
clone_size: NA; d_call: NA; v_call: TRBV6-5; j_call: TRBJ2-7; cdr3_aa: CASREGGVFGEQYF; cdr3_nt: TGTGCCAGCAGGGAGGGAGGCGTTTTCGGAGAGCAGTACTTC
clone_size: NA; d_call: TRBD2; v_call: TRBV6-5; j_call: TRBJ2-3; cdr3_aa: CASRASGRDLDTQYF; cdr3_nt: TGTGCCAGCAGGGCTAGCGGGAGGGACTTAGATACGCAGTATTTT
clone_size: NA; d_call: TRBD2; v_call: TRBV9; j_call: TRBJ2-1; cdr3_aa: CASSVLAGENNEQFF; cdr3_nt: TGTGCCAGCAGCGTTTTAGCGGGAGAGAACAATGAGCAGTTCTTC
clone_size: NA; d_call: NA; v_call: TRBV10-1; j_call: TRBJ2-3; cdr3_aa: CASSGSIRLLEDTQYF; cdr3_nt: TGCGCCAGCAGTGGTTCCATTAGACTCTTGGAAGATACGCAGTATTTT
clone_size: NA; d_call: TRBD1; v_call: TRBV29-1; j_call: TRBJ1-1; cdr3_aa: CSAETGGYTEAFF; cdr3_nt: TGCAGCGCTGAGACAGGGGGCTACACTGAAGCTTTCTTT
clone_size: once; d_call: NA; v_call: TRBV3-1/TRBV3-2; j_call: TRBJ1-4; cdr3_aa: CASSQARGGDRLGEKLFF; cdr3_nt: TGTGCCAGCAGCCAAGCCCGTGGAGGGGATCGGTTGGGAGAAAAACTGTTTTTT
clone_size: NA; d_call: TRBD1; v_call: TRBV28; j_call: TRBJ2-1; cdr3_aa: CASNTQGAGNEQFF; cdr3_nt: TGTGCCAGCAATACACAGGGGGCAGGTAATGAGCAGTTCTTC
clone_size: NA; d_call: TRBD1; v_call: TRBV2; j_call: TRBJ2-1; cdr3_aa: CASLTGPLNEQFF; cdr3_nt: TGTGCCAGCCTGACAGGGCCTTTGAATGAGCAGTTCTTC
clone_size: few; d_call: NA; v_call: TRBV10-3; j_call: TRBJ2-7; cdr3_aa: CAISPPGTGAYEQYF; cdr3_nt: TGTGCCATCAGCCCCCCTGGGACGGGGGCCTACGAGCAGTACTTC
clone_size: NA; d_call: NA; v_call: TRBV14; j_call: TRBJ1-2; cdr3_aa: CASSQAPPYDRQRDRGYTF; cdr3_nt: TGTGCCAGCAGCCAAGCCCCTCCCTATGACAGGCAAAGAGATCGTGGCTACACCTTC
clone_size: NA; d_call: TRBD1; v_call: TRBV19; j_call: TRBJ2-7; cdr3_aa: CASSTPGQTYEQYF; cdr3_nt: TGTGCCAGTAGTACACCGGGACAGACCTACGAGCAGTACTTC
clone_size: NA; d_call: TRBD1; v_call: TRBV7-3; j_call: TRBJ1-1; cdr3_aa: CASSSLDWTGRGTEAFF; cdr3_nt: TGTGCCAGCAGCTCCCTCGACTGGACAGGGAGAGGCACTGAAGCTTTCTTT
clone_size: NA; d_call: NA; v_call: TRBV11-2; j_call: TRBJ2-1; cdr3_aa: CASSLAPRQPNEQFF; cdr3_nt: TGTGCCAGCAGCTTAGCCCCCCGACAGCCCAATGAGCAGTTCTTC
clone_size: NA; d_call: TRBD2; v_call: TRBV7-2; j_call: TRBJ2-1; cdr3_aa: CASSPTSGVSYNEQFF; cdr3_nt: TGTGCCAGCAGCCCGACTAGCGGGGTCTCCTACAATGAGCAGTTCTTC
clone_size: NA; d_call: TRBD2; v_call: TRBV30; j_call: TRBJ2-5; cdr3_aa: CAWSGGLQETQYF; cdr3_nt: TGTGCCTGGTCGGGAGGCCTCCAAGAGACCCAGTACTTC
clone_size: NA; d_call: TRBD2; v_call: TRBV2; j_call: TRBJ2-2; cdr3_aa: CASSETSGVRGELFF; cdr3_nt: TGTGCCAGCAGTGAGACTAGCGGGGTTCGTGGGGAGCTGTTTTTT
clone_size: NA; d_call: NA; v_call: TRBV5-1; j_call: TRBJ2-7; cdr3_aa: CASSLEFVQYF; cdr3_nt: TGCGCCAGCAGCTTGGAATTCGTGCAGTACTTC
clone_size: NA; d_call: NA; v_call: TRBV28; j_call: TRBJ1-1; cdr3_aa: CASRSRGAANTEAFF; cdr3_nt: TGTGCCAGCAGATCCCGGGGGGCGGCGAACACTGAAGCTTTCTTT
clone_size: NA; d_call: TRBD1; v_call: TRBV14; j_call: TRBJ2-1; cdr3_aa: CASSQEGGLATYNEQFF; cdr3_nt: TGTGCCAGCAGCCAAGAAGGGGGCCTTGCAACTTACAATGAGCAGTTCTTC
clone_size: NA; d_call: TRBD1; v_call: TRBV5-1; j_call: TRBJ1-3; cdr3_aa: CASSSGQGAAGNTIYF; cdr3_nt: TGCGCCAGCAGCTCCGGACAGGGGGCGGCGGGAAACACCATATATTTT
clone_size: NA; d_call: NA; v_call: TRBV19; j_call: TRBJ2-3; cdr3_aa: CASRWGPSTDTQYF; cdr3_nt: TGTGCCAGTAGGTGGGGGCCGAGCACAGATACGCAGTATTTT
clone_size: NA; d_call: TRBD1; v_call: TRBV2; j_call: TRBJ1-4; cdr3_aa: CASSAQGVTEATNEKLFF; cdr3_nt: TGTGCCAGCAGTGCCCAGGGGGTCACTGAAGCAACTAATGAAAAACTGTTTTTT
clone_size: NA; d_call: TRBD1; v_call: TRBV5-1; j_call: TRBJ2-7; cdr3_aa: CASGTEIYEQYF; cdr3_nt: TGCGCCAGCGGGACAGAGATATACGAGCAGTACTTC
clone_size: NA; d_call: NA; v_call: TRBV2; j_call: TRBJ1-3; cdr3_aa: CATARETVSGNTIYF; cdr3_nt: TGTGCCACCGCGCGTGAAACAGTCTCTGGAAACACCATATATTTT
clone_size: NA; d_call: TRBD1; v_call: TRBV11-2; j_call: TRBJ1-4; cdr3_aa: CASSLGRQGMGTNEKLFF; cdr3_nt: TGTGCCAGCAGCTTAGGGAGACAGGGAATGGGAACTAATGAAAAACTGTTTTTT
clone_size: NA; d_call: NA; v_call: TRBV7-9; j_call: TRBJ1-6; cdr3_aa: CASSSESGDIYNSPLHF; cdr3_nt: TGTGCCAGCAGCTCAGAATCAGGGGACATCTATAATTCACCCCTCCACTTT
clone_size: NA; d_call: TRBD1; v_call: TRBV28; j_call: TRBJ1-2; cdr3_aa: CASTNGGQFNYGYTF; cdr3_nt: TGTGCCAGCACAAATGGGGGACAGTTTAACTATGGCTACACCTTC
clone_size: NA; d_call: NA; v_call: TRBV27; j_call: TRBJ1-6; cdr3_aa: CASSLVYSFNNSPLHF; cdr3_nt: TGTGCCAGCAGTTTGGTCTACAGTTTTAATAATTCACCCCTCCACTTT
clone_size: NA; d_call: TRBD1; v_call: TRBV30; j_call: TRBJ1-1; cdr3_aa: CAWATGVQEAFF; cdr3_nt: TGTGCCTGGGCAACAGGGGTACAAGAAGCTTTCTTT
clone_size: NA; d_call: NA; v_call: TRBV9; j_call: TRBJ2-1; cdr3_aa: CASSVAQVQFF; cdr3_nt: TGTGCCAGCAGCGTAGCCCAGGTGCAGTTCTTC
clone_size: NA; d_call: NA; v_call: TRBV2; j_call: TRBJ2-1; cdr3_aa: CASREGAYNEQFF; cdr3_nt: TGTGCCAGCAGGGAAGGCGCCTACAATGAGCAGTTCTTC
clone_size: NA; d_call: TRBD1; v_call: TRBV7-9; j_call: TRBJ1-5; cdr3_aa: CASSSETGWGQPQHF; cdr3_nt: TGTGCCAGCAGCTCCGAGACAGGGTGGGGTCAGCCCCAGCATTTT
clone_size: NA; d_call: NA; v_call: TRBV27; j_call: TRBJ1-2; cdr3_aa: CASRQGARANYGYTF; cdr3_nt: TGTGCCAGCAGACAGGGCGCCCGAGCTAACTATGGCTACACCTTC
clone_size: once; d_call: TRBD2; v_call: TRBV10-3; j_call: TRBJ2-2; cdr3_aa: CAISGTSGPGTGELFF; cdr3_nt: TGTGCCATCAGTGGGACTAGCGGCCCGGGCACCGGGGAGCTGTTTTTT
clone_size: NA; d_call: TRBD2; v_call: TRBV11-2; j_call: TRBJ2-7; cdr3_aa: CASTGEGFEQYF; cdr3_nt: TGTGCCAGCACGGGGGAGGGGTTCGAGCAGTACTTC
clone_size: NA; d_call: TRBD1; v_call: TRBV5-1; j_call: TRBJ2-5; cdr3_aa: CASSQRQGQETQYF; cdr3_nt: TGCGCCAGCAGCCAGCGACAGGGTCAAGAGACCCAGTACTTC
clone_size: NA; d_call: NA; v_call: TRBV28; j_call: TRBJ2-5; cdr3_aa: CASSFVGSGQETQYF; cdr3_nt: TGTGCCAGCAGTTTCGTCGGATCGGGACAAGAGACCCAGTACTTC
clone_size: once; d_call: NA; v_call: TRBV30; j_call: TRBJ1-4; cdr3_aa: CAWRRRRDLANEKLFF; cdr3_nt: TGTGCCTGGAGAAGAAGAAGGGACTTGGCTAATGAAAAACTGTTTTTT
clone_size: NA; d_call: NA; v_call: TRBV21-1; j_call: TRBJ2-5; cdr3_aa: CASSNLTGSGRGQETQYF; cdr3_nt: TGTGCCAGCAGCAACCTGACGGGGAGCGGGAGGGGTCAAGAGACCCAGTACTTC
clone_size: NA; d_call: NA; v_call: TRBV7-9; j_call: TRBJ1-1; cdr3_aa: CASSGTGGGAFF; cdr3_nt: TGTGCCAGCAGTGGTACCGGGGGAGGAGCTTTCTTT
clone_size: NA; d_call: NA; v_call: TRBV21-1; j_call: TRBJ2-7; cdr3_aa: CASSKVARENEQYF; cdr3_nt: TGTGCCAGCAGCAAAGTTGCCAGGGAAAACGAGCAGTACTTC
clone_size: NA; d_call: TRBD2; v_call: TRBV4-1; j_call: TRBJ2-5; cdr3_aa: CASSQAGSGITQYF; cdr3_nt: TGCGCCAGCAGCCAAGCGGGGAGCGGGATAACCCAGTACTTC